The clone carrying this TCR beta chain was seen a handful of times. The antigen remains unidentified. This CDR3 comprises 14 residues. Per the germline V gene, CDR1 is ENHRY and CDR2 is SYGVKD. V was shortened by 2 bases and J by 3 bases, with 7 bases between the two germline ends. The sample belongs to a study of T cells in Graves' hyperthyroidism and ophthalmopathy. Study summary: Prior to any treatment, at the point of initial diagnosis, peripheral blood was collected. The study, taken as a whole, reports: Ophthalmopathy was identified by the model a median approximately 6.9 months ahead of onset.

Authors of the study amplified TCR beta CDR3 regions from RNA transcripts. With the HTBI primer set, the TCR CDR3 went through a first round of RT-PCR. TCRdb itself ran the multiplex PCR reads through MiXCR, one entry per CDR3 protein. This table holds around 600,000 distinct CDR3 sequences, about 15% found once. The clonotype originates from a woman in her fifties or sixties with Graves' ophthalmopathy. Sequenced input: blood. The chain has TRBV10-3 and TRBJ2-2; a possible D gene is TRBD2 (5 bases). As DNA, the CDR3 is TGTGCCATCAGTGAGGGGCGGGACACCGGGGAGCTGTTTTTT. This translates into CAISEGRDTGELFF.